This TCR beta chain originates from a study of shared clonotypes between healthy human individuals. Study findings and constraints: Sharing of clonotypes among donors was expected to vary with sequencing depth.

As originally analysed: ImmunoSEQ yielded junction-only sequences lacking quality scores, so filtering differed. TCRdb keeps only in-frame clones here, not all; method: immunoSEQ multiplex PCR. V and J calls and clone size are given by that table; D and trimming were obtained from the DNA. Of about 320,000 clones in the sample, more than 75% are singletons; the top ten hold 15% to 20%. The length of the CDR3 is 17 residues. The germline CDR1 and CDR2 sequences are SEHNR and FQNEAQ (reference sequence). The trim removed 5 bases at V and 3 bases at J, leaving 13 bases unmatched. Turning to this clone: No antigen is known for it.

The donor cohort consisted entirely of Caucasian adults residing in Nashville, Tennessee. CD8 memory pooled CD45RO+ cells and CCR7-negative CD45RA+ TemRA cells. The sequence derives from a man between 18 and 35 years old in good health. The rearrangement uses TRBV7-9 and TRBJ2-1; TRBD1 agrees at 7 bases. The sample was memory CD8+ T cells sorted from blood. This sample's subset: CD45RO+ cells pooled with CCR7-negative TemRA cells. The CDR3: CASSPAFGDRHYNEQFF. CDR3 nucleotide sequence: TGTGCCAGCAGCCCGGCTTTTGGGGACAGACACTACAATGAGCAGTTCTTC. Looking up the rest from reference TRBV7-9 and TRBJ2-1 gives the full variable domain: DTGVSQNPRHKITKRGQNVTFRCDPISEHNRLYWYRQTLGQGPEFLTYFQNEAQLEKSRLLSDRFSAERPKGSFSTLEIQRTEQGDSAMYLCASSPAFGDRHYNEQFFGPGTRLTVL.